These 13 T cell receptor beta chains originate from one sample sequenced in a study of a mutant IDH1 vaccine in newly diagnosed glioma. Time point reported: baseline, week 1 (first vaccination visit). The treatment here: pre-vaccination baseline after standard-of-care therapy. The assay was immunoSEQ multiplex PCR, and TCRdb's table has in-frame clones only and misses some. In the table there are 85,000 to 100,000 clones, roughly 78% of which are singletons. The specimen was PBMCs, collected from a glioma patient treated with radiotherapy, temozolomide or both. These receptors were obtained from a man aged 35-49 years with glioma.

The chain uses TRBV10-3 and TRBJ1-3; a weak D match, TRBD1 (5 bases). This CDR3 is built from 14 residues. V was clipped by 8 bases and J by 1 base, with 12 bases between them. Germline CDR1 ENHRY, CDR2 SYGVKD. The CDR3: CAIGAEASGNTIYF. Written as DNA, the CDR3 is TGTGCCATCGGGGCGGAAGCTTCTGGAAACACCATATATTTT.

The chain has TRBV4-3 and TRBJ1-2, with unresolved D. V shed 0 bases and J shed 13 bases, with 6 bases lying between them. Germline V gene sequence: CDR1 LGHNA, CDR2 YSLEER. The CDR3 is 10 amino acids. The CDR3 loop is CASSQDNGTF. CDR3 sequence (DNA): TGCGCCAGCAGCCAAGATAACGGCACCTTC.

This clone was observed once. The CDR3 nucleotides are TGTGCCAGCAGCCCGGCGACAGGTTCTACCTACGAGCAGTACTTC. Its protein product is CASSPATGSTYEQYF. J is TRBJ2-7 and V is TRBV5-4, with TRBD1 as a possible D gene (6 bases). Trimming took 4 bases from V and 2 from J, leaving 16 bases between them. The CDR3 is 15 residues long. From germline, CDR1 is SGHNT and CDR2 YYREEE (reference sequence). The whole variable domain, filled in from reference TRBV5-4 and TRBJ2-7, reads ETGVTQSPTHLIKTRGQQVTLRCSSQSGHNTVSWYQQALGQGPQFIFQYYREEENGRGNFPPRFSGLQFPNYSSELNVNALELDDSALYLCASSPATGSTYEQYFGPGTRLTVT.

V usage is TRBV5-1 and J usage is TRBJ2-5; D possibly matches TRBD1 or TRBD2 (5 bases each). Germline assignment: CDR1 SGHRS and CDR2 YFSETQ. Trimming stripped 4 bases from V and 5 bases from J, with 12 bases between. The CDR3 loop spans 13 amino acids. The CDR3 coding sequence is TGCGCCAGCAGCGGCAGGGACGGGGAGACCCAGTACTTC. Translation: CASSGRDGETQYF.

V and J are TRBV28 and TRBJ1-5; D might be TRBD1 (5 bases). V was shortened by 7 bases and J by 9 bases, with 19 bases between the two germline ends. This CDR3 spans 14 amino acids. Germline assignment: CDR1 MDHEN and CDR2 SYDVKM. CDR3 sequence reads: CASTPGGDHGPQHF. CDR3 DNA sequence: TGTGCCAGCACCCCGGGAGGGGACCATGGGCCCCAGCATTTT.

V usage is TRBV25-1 and J usage is TRBJ2-3; D remains ambiguous. Germline loops: CDR1 MGHDK, CDR2 SYGVNS. The CDR3 contains 13 residues. V gave up 4 bases and J gave up 4 bases, with 9 bases separating them. This chain's CDR3 is CASSVDPPDTQYF. CDR3 bases: TGTGCCAGCAGTGTGGACCCGCCAGATACGCAGTATTTT.

This clone was observed a few times. The V call is TRBV18, the J call TRBJ1-1, with D maybe TRBD1 (5 bases). V lost 7 bases and J 4 bases, leaving 13 bases between the germline ends. The CDR3 runs 13 residues. Germline V lookup: CDR1 KGHSH, CDR2 LQKENI. CDR3 nucleotides: TGTGCCAGCTTAGAGGAGGGGACCACTGAAGCTTTCTTT. It codes for CASLEEGTTEAFF.

The chain uses TRBV6-5 and TRBJ1-1, with D possibly matching TRBD1 (5 bases). The CDR3 totals 14 residues. The germline V gene encodes CDR1 MNHEY and CDR2 SVGAGI. Trimming left V 7 bases short and J 2 bases short, with 14 bases between. The CDR3 loop is CASTWAGRNTEAFF. CDR3 in DNA: TGTGCCAGCACGTGGGCAGGGAGAAACACTGAAGCTTTCTTT.

The chain combines TRBV18 with TRBJ2-1; the match to TRBD2 covers 8 bases. This CDR3 has 16 residues. The V segment lost 2 bases and the J segment 0 bases; nucleotides outside the gene matches: 3. Per germline, CDR1 KGHSH and CDR2 LQKENI. The chain's CDR3 is CASSPFSGNSYNEQFF. The CDR3 DNA sequence: TGTGCCAGCTCACCATTTAGCGGGAACTCCTACAATGAGCAGTTCTTC. The full variable domain, completed using reference TRBV18 and TRBJ2-1, is NAGVMQNPRHLVRRRGQEARLRCSPMKGHSHVYWYRQLPEEGLKFMVYLQKENIIDESGMPKERFSAEFPKEGPSILRIQQVVRGDSAAYFCASSPFSGNSYNEQFFGPGTRLTVL.

The chain has TRBV9 and TRBJ2-2; D is unclear. V was cut by 0 bases and J by 2 bases, with 8 bases left in between. Germline values: CDR1 SGDLS, CDR2 YYNGEE. The CDR3 contains 15 residues. CDR3 in amino acids: CASSVAGSNTGELFF. CDR3 in DNA: TGTGCCAGCAGCGTAGCGGGCTCCAACACCGGGGAGCTGTTTTTT.

V gene TRBV7-2 combines with J gene TRBJ2-5; D is unresolved. V gave up 2 bases and J gave up 4 bases, with 14 bases separating them. The CDR3 is 15 amino acids. Germline values: CDR1 SGHTA, CDR2 FQGNSA. CDR3 region: CASSLPLRGLETQYF. In nucleotides, the CDR3 is TGTGCCAGCAGCTTACCCCTCAGAGGTTTAGAGACCCAGTACTTC.

V usage is TRBV18 and J usage is TRBJ1-2; the D gene is possibly TRBD1 (6 bases). CDR1 is KGHSH, CDR2 LQKENI, per germline. The germline V and J ends were trimmed by 8 bases and 4 bases, with 17 bases remaining between them. CDR3 length: 14 amino acids. The CDR3 spells CASQEYRDSYGYTF. The CDR3 nucleotides are TGTGCCAGCCAAGAATACAGGGACTCCTATGGCTACACCTTC.

This chain connects TRBV4-3 to TRBJ2-2, with a weak D call TRBD1 (5 bases). Looked up from germline, CDR1 is LGHNA and CDR2 is YSLEER. The CDR3 extends over 14 amino acids. Trimming removed 4 bases from V and 4 bases from J, with 10 bases in between. As DNA, the CDR3 is TGCGCCAGCAGCCTTGACAGTTTCACCGGGGAGCTGTTTTTT. Translating it yields CASSLDSFTGELFF.